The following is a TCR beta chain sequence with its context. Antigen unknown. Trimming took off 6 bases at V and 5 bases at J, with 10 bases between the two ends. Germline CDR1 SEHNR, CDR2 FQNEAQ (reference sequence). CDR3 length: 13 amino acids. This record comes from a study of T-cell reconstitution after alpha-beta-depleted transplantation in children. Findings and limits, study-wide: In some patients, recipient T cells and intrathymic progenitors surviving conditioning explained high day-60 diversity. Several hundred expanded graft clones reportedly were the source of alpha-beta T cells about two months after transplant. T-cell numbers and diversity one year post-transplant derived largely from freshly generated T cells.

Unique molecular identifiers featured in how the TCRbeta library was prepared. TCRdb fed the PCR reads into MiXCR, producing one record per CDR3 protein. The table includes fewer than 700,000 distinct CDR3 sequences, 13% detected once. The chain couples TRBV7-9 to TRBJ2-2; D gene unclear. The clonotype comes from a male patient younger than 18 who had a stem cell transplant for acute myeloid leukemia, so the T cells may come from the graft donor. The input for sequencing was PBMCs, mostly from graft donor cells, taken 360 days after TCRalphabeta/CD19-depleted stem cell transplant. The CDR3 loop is CASSPQDTGELFF. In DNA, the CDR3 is TGTGCCAGCAGTCCGCAAGATACCGGGGAGCTGTTTTTT. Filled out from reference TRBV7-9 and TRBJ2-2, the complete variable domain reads DTGVSQNPRHKITKRGQNVTFRCDPISEHNRLYWYRQTLGQGPEFLTYFQNEAQLEKSRLLSDRFSAERPKGSFSTLEIQRTEQGDSAMYLCASSPQDTGELFFGEGSRLTVL.